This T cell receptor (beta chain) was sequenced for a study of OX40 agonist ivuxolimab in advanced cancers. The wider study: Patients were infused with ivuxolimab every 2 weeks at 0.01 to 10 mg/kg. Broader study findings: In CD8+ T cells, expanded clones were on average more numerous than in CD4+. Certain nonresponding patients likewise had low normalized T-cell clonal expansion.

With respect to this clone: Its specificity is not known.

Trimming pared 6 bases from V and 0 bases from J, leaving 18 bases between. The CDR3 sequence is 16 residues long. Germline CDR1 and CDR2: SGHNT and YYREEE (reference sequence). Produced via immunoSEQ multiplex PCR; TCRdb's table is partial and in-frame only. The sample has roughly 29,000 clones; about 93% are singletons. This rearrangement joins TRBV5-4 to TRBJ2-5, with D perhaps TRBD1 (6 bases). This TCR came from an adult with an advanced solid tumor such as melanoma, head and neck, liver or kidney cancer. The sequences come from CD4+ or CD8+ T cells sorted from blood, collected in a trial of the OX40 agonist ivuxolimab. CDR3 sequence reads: CASTIQGIRDQETQYF. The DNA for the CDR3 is TGTGCCAGCACCATCCAGGGGATTCGCGACCAAGAGACCCAGTACTTC.